A selection of T cell receptor beta chains follows, all from one sample in a study of cytomegalovirus exposure and HLA in healthy donors. Generated by immunoSEQ multiplex PCR, the TCRdb table keeps only in-frame clones and is missing some. In the table there are about 140,000 clones, 60% to 85% of which are singletons. The sample consisted of PBMCs. The receptors were gathered from a male donor in good health and CMV-seropositive. The CDR3 runs from the conserved cysteine through the conserved F or W. The D gene is left open where the match is weak. Where a row states a size, it is once, few, many or the class of an expanded clone; other rows omit it.

V gene: TRBV6-1
D gene: TRBD1
clone size: NA
J gene: TRBJ2-3
CDR3 DNA: TGTGCCAGCAGTGAAGATCGGGACAGGTCCTCAGATACGCAGTATTTT
CDR3 protein: CASSEDRDRSSDTQYF

V gene: TRBV2
D gene: TRBD2
clone size: NA
J gene: TRBJ2-5
CDR3 DNA: TGTGCCAGCACTTGGACTAGCGGGCCTCAAGAGACCCAGTACTTC
CDR3 protein: CASTWTSGPQETQYF

V gene: TRBV7-6
D gene: TRBD2
clone size: NA
J gene: TRBJ2-3
CDR3 DNA: TGTGCCAGCAGCTTAGCGGGGAGCGGGGGGGCGGCAGATACGCAGTATTTT
CDR3 protein: CASSLAGSGGAADTQYF

V gene: TRBV6-5
D gene: NA
clone size: NA
J gene: TRBJ1-2
CDR3 DNA: TGTGCCAGCAGTTATAATGATGAGAACTATGGCTACACCTTC
CDR3 protein: CASSYNDENYGYTF

V gene: TRBV28
D gene: TRBD2
clone size: NA
J gene: TRBJ2-7
CDR3 DNA: TGTGCCAGCGACTCTATTTCGGCTAGCGGGAACCCGGCCTACGAGCAGTACTTC
CDR3 protein: CASDSISASGNPAYEQYF

V gene: TRBV15
D gene: NA
clone size: NA
J gene: TRBJ1-1
CDR3 DNA: TGTGCCACCAGCAGGGTCGGGACTGAAGCTTTCTTT
CDR3 protein: CATSRVGTEAFF

V gene: TRBV5-6
D gene: TRBD1
clone size: NA
J gene: TRBJ2-1
CDR3 DNA: TGTGCCAGCAGCTTGGGTGCGGGGACAGGGTTGAGTGAGCAGTTCTTC
CDR3 protein: CASSLGAGTGLSEQFF

V gene: TRBV6-5
D gene: TRBD1
clone size: NA
J gene: TRBJ1-1
CDR3 DNA: TGTGCCAGCAGTTACTCCCGGACAGGGGATACTGAAGCTTTCTTT
CDR3 protein: CASSYSRTGDTEAFF

V gene: TRBV28
D gene: NA
clone size: NA
J gene: TRBJ1-2
CDR3 DNA: TGTGCCAGCAGTTCAGGGGAGAGAGGCTACACCTTC
CDR3 protein: CASSSGERGYTF

V gene: TRBV5-6
D gene: TRBD1
clone size: few
J gene: TRBJ1-2
CDR3 DNA: TGTGCCAGCAGCTTCCGGACAGGGGGCAGTGGCTACACCTTC
CDR3 protein: CASSFRTGGSGYTF

V gene: TRBV19
D gene: NA
clone size: NA
J gene: TRBJ1-4
CDR3 DNA: TGTGCCAGTAGCCGCGGAACGTCGCTGTTTTTT
CDR3 protein: CASSRGTSLFF

V gene: TRBV19
D gene: NA
clone size: NA
J gene: TRBJ1-3
CDR3 DNA: TGTGCCAGTAGACCACAGGGTTTCTCTGGAAACACCATATATTTT
CDR3 protein: CASRPQGFSGNTIYF

V gene: TRBV5-8
D gene: NA
clone size: NA
J gene: TRBJ2-7
CDR3 DNA: TGTGCCAGCAGCTCCAGGGGCGGACACGAGCAGTACTTC
CDR3 protein: CASSSRGGHEQYF

V gene: TRBV2
D gene: TRBD1
clone size: NA
J gene: TRBJ2-1
CDR3 DNA: TGTGCCAGCAGTGAAGCGGCGGGACAGGGGAGCAATGAGCAGTTCTTC
CDR3 protein: CASSEAAGQGSNEQFF

V gene: TRBV2
D gene: NA
clone size: NA
J gene: TRBJ2-3
CDR3 DNA: TGTGCCAGCAGCCGGGACTTCCGCACAGATACGCAGTATTTT
CDR3 protein: CASSRDFRTDTQYF

V gene: TRBV29-1
D gene: NA
clone size: NA
J gene: TRBJ1-3
CDR3 DNA: TGCAGCGCCGGGGACCGCGGACTACCTTTCTCTGGAAACACCATATATTTT
CDR3 protein: CSAGDRGLPFSGNTIYF

V gene: TRBV10-3
D gene: TRBD1
clone size: NA
J gene: TRBJ2-1
CDR3 DNA: TGTGCCATCAGCGACAGGGCCACCATCTCGGGCAATGAGCAGTTCTTC
CDR3 protein: CAISDRATISGNEQFF

V gene: TRBV9
D gene: TRBD2
clone size: NA
J gene: TRBJ2-1
CDR3 DNA: TGTGCCAGCAGCGTAGATTTTGGGAGGGAGGGAGAGCAGTTCTTC
CDR3 protein: CASSVDFGREGEQFF

V gene: TRBV5-4
D gene: NA
clone size: NA
J gene: TRBJ1-4
CDR3 DNA: TGTGCCAGCAGCTCGCCCCCGGAGGGGCCCATGAGGGAAAAACTGTTTTTT
CDR3 protein: CASSSPPEGPMREKLFF

V gene: TRBV6-6
D gene: NA
clone size: NA
J gene: TRBJ2-3
CDR3 DNA: TGTGCCAGCAGTTTCACCGGGTCCTCCACAGATACGCAGTATTTT
CDR3 protein: CASSFTGSSTDTQYF

V gene: TRBV6-6
D gene: TRBD1
clone size: NA
J gene: TRBJ2-1
CDR3 DNA: TGTGCCAGCAGTTACTCGAGCAGGGGGAACAATGAGCAGTTCTTC
CDR3 protein: CASSYSSRGNNEQFF

V gene: TRBV5-1
D gene: NA
clone size: NA
J gene: TRBJ2-1
CDR3 DNA: TGCGCCAGCAGCTCAGGACGGGGCTACAATGAGCAGTTCTTC
CDR3 protein: CASSSGRGYNEQFF

V gene: TRBV9
D gene: NA
clone size: NA
J gene: TRBJ2-3
CDR3 DNA: TGTGCCAGCAGCGTAGAGCCCCCTCTTAGCACAGATACGCAGTATTTT
CDR3 protein: CASSVEPPLSTDTQYF

V gene: TRBV6-1
D gene: TRBD1
clone size: NA
J gene: TRBJ1-2
CDR3 DNA: TGTGCCAGCAGTGGGCTCGGGACAGGCAAGTTGAACTATGGCTACACCTTC
CDR3 protein: CASSGLGTGKLNYGYTF

V gene: TRBV2
D gene: NA
clone size: NA
J gene: TRBJ1-6
CDR3 DNA: TGTGCCAGCAGTGAAGAGAGCTCCTATAATTCACCCCTCCACTTT
CDR3 protein: CASSEESSYNSPLHF

V gene: TRBV19
D gene: TRBD1
clone size: NA
J gene: TRBJ2-2
CDR3 DNA: TGTGCCAGTAACGCGAATCTCGTCCGGGGACAGGGGAACACCGGGGAGCTGTTTTTT
CDR3 protein: CASNANLVRGQGNTGELFF

V gene: TRBV30
D gene: NA
clone size: once
J gene: TRBJ1-1
CDR3 DNA: TGTGCCTGGAGTGTACTAGAAAACACTGAAGCTTTCTTT
CDR3 protein: CAWSVLENTEAFF

V gene: TRBV7-2
D gene: NA
clone size: few
J gene: TRBJ2-7
CDR3 DNA: TGTGCCAGCAGCTTCCAATGGGGGGTGGACGAGCAGTACTTC
CDR3 protein: CASSFQWGVDEQYF

V gene: TRBV5-1
D gene: NA
clone size: NA
J gene: TRBJ2-6
CDR3 DNA: TGCGCCAGCAGCTTGATCGGGGGAACTGGGGCCAACGTCCTGACTTTC
CDR3 protein: CASSLIGGTGANVLTF

V gene: TRBV19
D gene: TRBD1
clone size: NA
J gene: TRBJ2-2
CDR3 DNA: TGTGCCAGTAGTATGACAGGGGGAGCCGGGGAGCTGTTTTTT
CDR3 protein: CASSMTGGAGELFF

V gene: TRBV5-6
D gene: NA
clone size: few
J gene: TRBJ2-2
CDR3 DNA: TGTGCCAGCACCTATACGAACACCGGGGAGCTGTTTTTT
CDR3 protein: CASTYTNTGELFF

V gene: TRBV18
D gene: NA
clone size: NA
J gene: TRBJ1-3
CDR3 DNA: TGTGCCAGCTCACCACCGAACAGTGCCGCGGGAAACACCATATATTTT
CDR3 protein: CASSPPNSAAGNTIYF

V gene: TRBV20-1
D gene: NA
clone size: NA
J gene: TRBJ2-5
CDR3 DNA: TGCAGTGAAATCAGGGGCGAGACCCAGTACTTC
CDR3 protein: CSEIRGETQYF

V gene: TRBV2
D gene: NA
clone size: NA
J gene: TRBJ1-1
CDR3 DNA: TGTGCCAGCAGGGGCGACAGTATTGAAGCTTTCTTT
CDR3 protein: CASRGDSIEAFF

V gene: TRBV6-5
D gene: TRBD1
clone size: NA
J gene: TRBJ1-5
CDR3 DNA: TGTGCCAGCAGAAAGACAGGGGTTGATCAGCCCCAGCATTTT
CDR3 protein: CASRKTGVDQPQHF

V gene: TRBV7-9
D gene: TRBD1
clone size: NA
J gene: TRBJ2-7
CDR3 DNA: TGTGCCAGCAGCTTCACCGGGACAGGGGACTACGAGCAGTACTTC
CDR3 protein: CASSFTGTGDYEQYF

V gene: TRBV7-9
D gene: TRBD2
clone size: few
J gene: TRBJ2-1
CDR3 DNA: TGTGCCAGCAGCTTCTCCGCGGGGGGCTCCTACAATGAGCAGTTCTTC
CDR3 protein: CASSFSAGGSYNEQFF

V gene: TRBV15
D gene: NA
clone size: few
J gene: TRBJ1-1
CDR3 DNA: TGTGCCACCAACAAGAGGGTTGGGAACACTGAAGCTTTCTTT
CDR3 protein: CATNKRVGNTEAFF

V gene: TRBV5-1
D gene: NA
clone size: NA
J gene: TRBJ2-5
CDR3 DNA: TGCGCCAGCAGCTTGGGAGAGGGCCAAGAGACCCAGTACTTC
CDR3 protein: CASSLGEGQETQYF

V gene: TRBV6-4
D gene: TRBD1
clone size: NA
J gene: TRBJ2-2
CDR3 DNA: TGTGCCAGCAGACGCCCGGGACAGGGGACGTCGAAAATCACCGGGGAGCTGTTTTTT
CDR3 protein: CASRRPGQGTSKITGELFF

V gene: TRBV5-5
D gene: TRBD2
clone size: NA
J gene: TRBJ2-1
CDR3 DNA: TGTGCCAGCAGCTCGATCGGACTAGTTCGACGTGAGCAGTTCTTC
CDR3 protein: CASSSIGLVRREQFF

V gene: TRBV7-2
D gene: TRBD2
clone size: NA
J gene: TRBJ2-3
CDR3 DNA: TGTGCCAGCAGCAGACGCGGGGGGGAAAGCACAGATACGCAGTATTTT
CDR3 protein: CASSRRGGESTDTQYF

V gene: TRBV4-1
D gene: NA
clone size: NA
J gene: TRBJ2-7
CDR3 DNA: TGCGCCAGCAGCCAAGGGACTACGAGCTCCTACGAGCAGTACTTC
CDR3 protein: CASSQGTTSSYEQYF

V gene: TRBV6-5
D gene: TRBD2
clone size: NA
J gene: TRBJ2-3
CDR3 DNA: TGTGCCAGCAGTTACTCCTCTAGCGGGGGAGCCGATACGCAGTATTTT
CDR3 protein: CASSYSSSGGADTQYF

V gene: TRBV14
D gene: NA
clone size: few
J gene: TRBJ2-7
CDR3 DNA: TGTGCCAGCAGCCAAGATTGGGGGGAAAGGCAGTACTTC
CDR3 protein: CASSQDWGERQYF